This TCR beta chain was found in a study of blood T cell repertoires in COVID-19. Study in general: Sites in the United States, Italy and Spain provided acute and convalescent COVID-19 samples. Sample material is recorded as cDNA or gDNA derived from T cells, B-cell-depleted T cells, or PBMCs.

Authors' analysis steps: Amplification of reference gene primers was used by the study to estimate nucleated cell counts. The table came from immunoSEQ multiplex PCR; TCRdb's copy has only in-frame clones and leaves some out. V and J calls plus clone size are reproduced from that table; the DNA served to infer D and trimming. This table holds around 290,000 clones, around 89% found once. The germline CDR1 and CDR2 sequences are MNHEY and SMNVEV (reference sequence). This CDR3 region has 14 residues. V trimming: 5 bases; J trimming: 6 bases; junction bases outside the gene matches: 4. The specimen was peripheral blood. The sequence derives from a man aged 35 to 55 with acute or convalescent COVID-19. The rearrangement links TRBV27 to TRBJ1-6, with 7 bases lining up with TRBD1. CDR3 loop: CASSPRDSNSPLHF. CDR3 nucleotides: TGTGCCAGCAGTCCTCGGGACAGTAATTCACCCCTCCACTTT.